This is a list of T cell receptor beta chains from one sample in a study of blood T cell repertoires in COVID-19. The method was immunoSEQ multiplex PCR; TCRdb's version includes in-frame clones alone and lacks a portion of them. The sample has approximately 450,000 clones; about 85% are singletons. Sequenced: PBMCs or T cells enriched from blood (not recorded which). These TCRs come from a woman between 18 and 29 years old with acute COVID-19. Both conserved end residues are part of each CDR3. Fields, in order: clone size, V gene, D gene, CDR3 length, J gene, CDR3 DNA, CDR3 protein. The D gene is left open where the match is weak. Clone size appears in some rows only: once, few, many, or a class for an expanded clone.

>few|TRBV7-2|NA|14|TRBJ1-5
TGTGCCAGCAGCCCAAGACGGGGGGGCCAGCCCCAGCATTTT
CASSPRRGGQPQHF
>NA|TRBV5-1|NA|15|TRBJ2-2
TGCGCCACACGCCCACAGGGAACTAACACCGGGGAGCTGTTTTTT
CATRPQGTNTGELFF
>NA|TRBV6-5|TRBD1|13|TRBJ1-1
TGTGCCAGCAGTTACACCCACAGGGGGCGAGCTTTCTTT
CASSYTHRGRAFF
>NA|TRBV6-2/TRBV6-3|NA|17|TRBJ2-1
TGTGCCAGCAGTTACTCTTGGGCTAGCGCCTCCTACAATGAGCAGTTCTTC
CASSYSWASASYNEQFF
>NA|TRBV3-1/TRBV3-2|NA|14|TRBJ2-3
TGTGCCAGCAGCCGAATAAACCTACTAGATACGCAGTATTTT
CASSRINLLDTQYF
>few|TRBV7-2|TRBD2|18|TRBJ2-5
TGTGCCAGCAGCTTAGCTCCCATCTCGGGCGGGAGGCTCGTGACCCAGTACTTC
CASSLAPISGGRLVTQYF
>NA|TRBV27|NA|13|TRBJ2-5
TGTGCCAGCAAAACCAGGGACCAAGAGACCCAGTACTTC
CASKTRDQETQYF
>few|TRBV6-4|NA|13|TRBJ1-5
TGTGCCAGCAGTGGAGATAGCAATCAGCCCCAGCATTTT
CASSGDSNQPQHF
>NA|TRBV2|NA|14|TRBJ2-1
TGTGCCAGCAGCCTAGACAGGGGAGGGAATGAGCAGTTCTTC
CASSLDRGGNEQFF
>NA|TRBV3-1/TRBV3-2|NA|18|TRBJ2-3
TGTGCCAGCAGCCAAGATGCCGGGGGTGATACTTCCACAGATACGCAGTATTTT
CASSQDAGGDTSTDTQYF
>NA|TRBV30|NA|12|TRBJ2-7
TGTGCCTGGAGCCCCGCGGGGCACGAGCAGTACTTC
CAWSPAGHEQYF